This T cell receptor (beta chain) emerged from a study of T cells in Graves' hyperthyroidism and ophthalmopathy. Study findings and constraints: Researchers found most expanded thyroid clonotypes above 0.001 in blood as well.

In regard to this clonotype: Antigen: not known.

It was uncontrolled infection, other autoimmune disease, pregnancy or lactation that excluded patients. Isolation of PBMCs was performed on about 10 ml fresh peripheral blood. The CDR3 spans 16 residues. Looked up from germline, CDR1 is MNHEY and CDR2 is SVGEGT. Trimming took 7 bases from V and 1 from J; bases not matched to a gene: 7. TCR beta CDR3 regions were amplified from RNA. First-round RT-PCR with HTBI primers amplified the TCR CDR3 region. TCRdb itself ran the multiplex PCR reads through MiXCR, one entry per CDR3 protein. Here the sample spans about 500,000 distinct CDR3 sequences, about 16% being singletons.

Sequenced sample: blood. The chain couples TRBV6-2 or TRBV6-3 to TRBJ2-2; 9 bases agree with TRBD2. The receptor was isolated from a woman in her 30s with Graves' ophthalmopathy. The CDR3 DNA follows: TGTGCCAGCACCCCCTTAGCGGGAGTGAACACCGGGGAGCTGTTTTTT. Residues: CASTPLAGVNTGELFF.